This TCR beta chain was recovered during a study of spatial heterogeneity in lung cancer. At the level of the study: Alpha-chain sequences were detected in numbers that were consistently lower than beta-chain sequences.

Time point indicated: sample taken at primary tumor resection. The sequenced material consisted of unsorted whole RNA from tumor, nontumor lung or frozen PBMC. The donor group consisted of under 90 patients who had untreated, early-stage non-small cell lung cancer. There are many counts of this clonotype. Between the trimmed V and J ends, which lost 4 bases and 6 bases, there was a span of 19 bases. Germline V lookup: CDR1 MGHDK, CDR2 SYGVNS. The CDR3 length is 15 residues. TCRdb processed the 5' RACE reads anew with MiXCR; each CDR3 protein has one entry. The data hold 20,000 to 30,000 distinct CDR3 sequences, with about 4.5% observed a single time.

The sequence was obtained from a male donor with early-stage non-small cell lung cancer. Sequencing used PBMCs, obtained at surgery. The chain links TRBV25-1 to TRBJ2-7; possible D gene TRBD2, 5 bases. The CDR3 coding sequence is TGTGCCAGCAGTGCCGGCGGAGGTGTTATGGGCGAGCAGTACTTC. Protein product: CASSAGGGVMGEQYF.